The 20 T cell receptor beta chains in this list originate from one sample, sequenced in a study of T and B cells in COVID-19 patients. Each TRB amplification used roughly 230-550 ng of genomic DNA from blood. Multiplex PCR with BIOMED2 TRB-A/B primer pools amplified TRB rearrangements. TCRdb called the multiplex PCR reads again in MiXCR, with one record for every CDR3 protein. Altogether around 6,500 distinct CDR3 sequences are present, about 30% being singletons, with the ten largest covering around three fifths. Sequencing input: blood. Source of these receptors: a human donor with active COVID-19.

This clonotype has a handful of counts. This chain links TRBV19 with TRBJ1-5, with D perhaps TRBD1 (6 bases). V dropped 6 bases and J dropped 0 bases, with 15 bases sitting between them. The germline CDR1 and CDR2 sequences are LNHDA and SQIVND (reference sequence). The CDR3 runs 16 residues. This CDR3 is CASSGTPRNSNQPQHF. As DNA, the CDR3 is TGTGCCAGTAGCGGGACACCTAGGAATAGCAATCAGCCCCAGCATTTT.

V gene TRBV7-2 combines with J gene TRBJ1-1; a possible D gene is TRBD1 (5 bases). Germline V CDR1 and CDR2: SGHTA, FQGNSA. V gave up 5 bases and J gave up 1 base, with 14 bases separating them. The CDR3 contains 15 residues. The CDR3 sequence: CASSHAPGENTEAFF. For the CDR3, the DNA is TGTGCCAGCAGCCACGCTCCGGGGGAGAACACTGAAGCTTTCTTT.

The CDR3: CASSLGTSGRGRETQYF. CDR3 sequence (DNA): TGTGCCAGCAGCTTGGGGACTAGCGGGAGGGGGCGAGAGACCCAGTACTTC. V usage is TRBV11-1 and J usage is TRBJ2-5, with TRBD2 matching over 16 bases. V was clipped by 3 bases and J by 4 bases; unmatched bases: 5. The germline gives CDR1 SGHAT, CDR2 FQDESV (reference sequence). This CDR3 comprises 17 residues.

By share of the sample, this clonotype is medium-sized. The chain combines TRBV15 with TRBJ2-3, with D perhaps TRBD1 or TRBD2 (5 bases each). The germline CDR1 and CDR2 sequences are LNHNV and YYDKDF (reference sequence). The CDR3 contains 15 residues. Trimming pared 0 bases from V and 9 bases from J, leaving 16 bases between. Here the CDR3 DNA reads TGTGCCACCAGCAGAGATCGGGGCAGGGTTGGGACGCAGTATTTT. Its protein product is CATSRDRGRVGTQYF.

Note on this clonotype: The junction does not match germline at one end; this may be a read error. The V call is TRBV5-3, the J call TRBJ1-1; the D is unclear. TRBV5-3 qualifies as an ORF whose function is uncertain. The CDR3 has 15 amino acids. CDR3 bases: TGTGCCAGCAGCTTGGGTTGGAGCGGCTACACTGAAGCTTTCTTT. As protein: CASSLGWSGYTEAFF.

The chain combines TRBV20-1 with TRBJ2-5, with D possibly being TRBD2 (5 bases). The germline V and J ends were trimmed by 3 bases and 6 bases, with 11 bases remaining between them. The length of the CDR3 is 12 residues. CDR1 and CDR2 (germline): DFQATT, SNEGSKA (reference sequence). The CDR3 sequence: CSASEGLQTQYF. DNA of the CDR3: TGCAGTGCTAGTGAGGGCTTGCAGACCCAGTACTTC.

The gene calls are TRBV6-2 or TRBV6-3 and TRBJ1-1, with D unclear. V was pared by 10 bases and J by 1 base, with 16 bases between. The CDR3 totals 14 residues. Germline V CDR1 and CDR2: MNHEY, SVGEGT. The CDR3 nucleotides are TGTGCCACCCTCCGGCCCAGTACGAACACTGAAGCTTTCTTT. Its protein product is CATLRPSTNTEAFF.

V usage is TRBV11-2 and J usage is TRBJ2-7; 10 nucleotides align to TRBD1. The CDR3 is made up of 17 amino acids. Trimming removed 3 bases from V and 2 bases from J; junction bases left unmatched: 10. CDR1 is SGHAT and CDR2 is FQNNGV in the germline V gene. In DNA form, the CDR3 reads TGTGCCAGCAGCTTCCTTGGGGGGACAGGGGCTACCTACGAGCAGTACTTC. Translation: CASSFLGGTGATYEQYF.

The V gene is TRBV13, the J gene TRBJ1-1; tentative D call: TRBD1 (6 bases). CDR3 size: 18 residues. The germline CDR1 and CDR2 sequences are PRHDT and FYEKMQ (reference sequence). The V end was cut by 0 bases, the J end by 5 bases, with 22 bases between. CDR3 DNA sequence: TGTGCCAGCAGCTTAGGTGTGGGACTATTCGGGAGGGGGACTGAAGCTTTCTTT. As protein: CASSLGVGLFGRGTEAFF.

The chain recombines TRBV11-2 with TRBJ2-6; 8 nucleotides align to TRBD1. After removal of 0 bases from V and 4 bases from J, the junction contained 5 bases not matched to a gene. Germline values: CDR1 SGHAT, CDR2 FQNNGV. The CDR3 has 17 residues. In DNA, the CDR3 is TGTGCCAGCAGCTTAGACGGCAGGGGGCGAGGGGCCAACGTCCTGACTTTC. Amino acid sequence: CASSLDGRGRGANVLTF.

CDR3 region: CSVARTGAAQYF. CDR3 sequence (DNA): TGCAGCGTTGCCAGGACAGGGGCGGCCCAGTACTTC. V and J are TRBV29-1 and TRBJ2-5; 9 bases are shared with TRBD1. The CDR3 is 12 amino acids. With V trimmed by 4 bases and J by 9 bases, 6 bases remained unmatched. Germline-derived CDR1 and CDR2 are SQVTM and ANQGSEA.

Comment on this clonotype: A much larger clone lies a single base off, so this may be a read error. The chain links TRBV27 to TRBJ2-1; D remains ambiguous. Germline values: CDR1 MNHEY, CDR2 SMNVEV (reference sequence). The CDR3 consists of 15 residues. CDR3 sequence reads: CASSSAVFSYNEQLF. CDR3 DNA: TGTGCCAGCAGTTCCGCGGTCTTCTCCTACAATGAGCAGTTATTC.

This clonotype was counted only a few times. The genes are TRBV5-6 and TRBJ2-6; D may be TRBD1 or TRBD2 (5 bases each). V lost 3 bases and J lost 2, with 21 bases in between. The CDR3 loop spans 19 amino acids. Germline values: CDR1 SGHDT, CDR2 YYEEEE. In DNA form, the CDR3 reads TGTGCCAGCAGCTCCCCCCGCCTAGCAGGGTTAGCTGGGGCCAACGTCCTGACTTTC. This codes for CASSSPRLAGLAGANVLTF.

The sample holds a few counts of this clonotype. The chain has TRBV18 and TRBJ1-2; 8 bases are a match to TRBD1. The trim removed 2 bases at V and 4 bases at J, leaving 6 bases unmatched. Germline CDR1 reads KGHSH; CDR2 reads LQKENI. The CDR3 is 15 amino acids. CDR3 DNA: TGTGCCAGCTCACCAGGAGGACAGGGAGGCTATGGCTACACCTTC. It codes for CASSPGGQGGYGYTF.

This clonotype appeared once. This rearrangement joins TRBV10-3 to TRBJ2-7; 11 bases map to TRBD2. The V gene end was trimmed by 6 bases and the J gene end by 4 bases; junction bases not matched to a gene: 5. The CDR3 spans 14 residues. Germline V CDR1 and CDR2: ENHRY, SYGVKD. The CDR3 protein is CAISPGTSGYEQYF. In nucleotides, the CDR3 is TGTGCCATCAGCCCCGGGACTAGCGGATACGAGCAGTACTTC.

The sample holds a few counts of this clonotype. This chain connects TRBV4-3 to TRBJ2-3; TRBD2 matches 9 bases. V gave up 1 base and J gave up 7 bases; unmatched junction bases: 9. Germline V gives CDR1 LGHNA, CDR2 YSLEER. CDR3 length: 16 amino acids. The CDR3 DNA reads as TGCGCCAGCAGCCAAGCTTCTAGCGGGGAACCCCATACGCAGTATTTT. Encoded protein: CASSQASSGEPHTQYF.

This chain links TRBV30 with TRBJ2-7; D gene uncertain. This CDR3 comprises 14 residues. The germline V gene encodes CDR1 GTSNPN and CDR2 SVGIG (reference sequence). The ends were cut back, 3 bases at V and 0 bases at J, with 12 bases in the middle. The CDR3 spells CAWRTSLTSYEQYF. The DNA for the CDR3 is TGTGCCTGGAGAACTTCACTTACCTCCTACGAGCAGTACTTC.

By share, this clonotype counts as medium-sized. This sequence joins TRBV5-4 and TRBJ2-1; 11 bases line up with TRBD1. Germline V gives CDR1 SGHNT, CDR2 YYREEE (reference sequence). V trimming: 6 bases; J trimming: 8 bases; junction bases outside the gene matches: 7. The CDR3 runs to 14 residues. The CDR3 coding sequence is TGTGCCAGCAATGGACAGGGGGCATCTGATGAGCAGTTCTTC. As protein: CASNGQGASDEQFF.

By sample share, this clonotype is medium-sized (0.01 to 0.1%). CDR3 amino acids: CASRPTSGRAVGELFF. In nucleotides, the CDR3 is TGTGCCAGCAGACCTACTAGCGGGAGGGCCGTCGGGGAGCTGTTTTTT. V and J are TRBV27 and TRBJ2-2, with TRBD2 identical over 13 bases. Germline V gene sequence: CDR1 MNHEY, CDR2 SMNVEV (reference sequence). The V and J ends lost 6 bases and 7 bases, in that order; junction bases with no gene match: 8. The CDR3 contains 16 residues.

This clonotype appeared a few times. CDR3 bases: TGTGCCAGCAGCGTCACCGGGACAGCGAACACTGAAGCTTTCTTT. This translates into CASSVTGTANTEAFF. This sequence joins TRBV6-2 or TRBV6-3 and TRBJ1-1; TRBD1 matches at 7 bases. The CDR3 loop spans 15 amino acids. The J segment lost 1 base and the V segment lost 6 bases, leaving 8 bases of the junction unmatched. CDR1 MNHEY and CDR2 SVGEGT come from the germline V gene.